This T cell receptor beta chain comes out of a study of blood T cell repertoires in COVID-19. Study in general: PBMCs, B-cell-depleted T cells, or T cells were the source of the cDNA or gDNA that made up the material.

CDR3 length: 15 residues. Germline assignment: CDR1 LNHDA and CDR2 SQIVND (reference sequence). V dropped 3 bases and J dropped 5 bases, with 11 bases sitting between them. In the authors' workflow: Reference gene primer amplification yielded estimated nucleated cell counts. The table came from immunoSEQ multiplex PCR; TCRdb's copy has only in-frame clones and leaves some out. D and trimming come from the DNA, and the V and J calls and clone size come from that table. The sample lists a few hundred thousand clones, 84% seen once, with roughly 5.3% in the top ten. This TCR came from a woman aged 60-70 years who had recovered from COVID-19. Specimen: peripheral blood. J is TRBJ1-6 and V is TRBV19; D is perhaps TRBD1 (6 bases). CDR3 DNA sequence: TGTGCCAGTAGTATCCAGGGGCTCGATAATTCACCCCTCCACTTT. Translated: CASSIQGLDNSPLHF.